This passage covers 19 T cell receptor beta chains from one sample sequenced in a study of lymphopenia after photon versus proton radiotherapy. Clones were read by immunoSEQ multiplex PCR, and TCRdb kept only the in-frame ones, dropping some. Here the sample spans about 30,000 clones, about 86% being singletons. Sequencing was performed on peripheral blood, taken from a patient treated with proton-based radiotherapy. These receptors came from an older woman with cholangiocarcinoma. Some clones in this sample may be carry-over from other donors' samples.

The chain has TRBV10-3 and TRBJ1-2; perhaps TRBD1 as D (6 bases). The germline V gene has CDR1 ENHRY and CDR2 SYGVKD. V was pared by 6 bases and J by 5 bases, with 10 bases between. CDR3 length: 12 amino acids. CDR3 loop: CAIRGQSYGYTF. The CDR3 nucleotides are TGTGCCATCAGAGGACAGTCATATGGCTACACCTTC.

The V call is TRBV7-6, the J call TRBJ2-5; TRBD2 might be the D (5 bases). V lost 4 bases, J lost 4 bases, and 13 bases lay in between. Looked up from germline, CDR1 is SGHVS and CDR2 is FNYEAQ. This CDR3 region has 14 residues. CDR3 nucleotide sequence: TGTGCCAGCAGCTCCCTCCTCCGGGGAGAGACCCAGTACTTC. It is translated as CASSSLLRGETQYF.

Judged by abundance, this clone is medium-sized (0.01 to 0.1%). V usage is TRBV7-2 and J usage is TRBJ2-5; TRBD2 matches 13 bases. The CDR3 is made up of 18 amino acids. V gave up 5 bases and J gave up 5 bases; unmatched junction bases: 14. Germline lookup yields CDR1 SGHTA and CDR2 FQGNSA. CDR3 in amino acids: CASSPPPGTSGIVETQYF. The CDR3 coding sequence is TGTGCCAGCAGCCCACCTCCCGGGACTAGCGGGATTGTGGAGACCCAGTACTTC. Full variable domain (rest looked up from reference TRBV7-2 and TRBJ2-5): GAGVSQSPSNKVTEKGKDVELRCDPISGHTALYWYRQSLGQGLEFLIYFQGNSAPDKSGLPSDRFSAERTGGSVSTLTIQRTQQEDSAVYLCASSPPPGTSGIVETQYFGPGTRLLVL.

The rearrangement joins TRBV5-1 to TRBJ2-7; TRBD1 agrees at 7 bases. Germline V gene lookup returns CDR1 SGHRS and CDR2 YFSETQ. The junction had 4 bases not matched to a gene; V was cut back by 0 bases and J by 1 base. CDR3 size: 15 residues. CDR3 amino acids: CASSLGSTGSYEQYF. DNA of the CDR3: TGCGCCAGCAGCTTGGGCTCGACAGGGTCCTACGAGCAGTACTTC.

The chain is built from TRBV7-6 and TRBJ2-7; 7 nucleotides line up with TRBD2. This CDR3 region has 15 residues. Germline CDR1 SGHVS, CDR2 FNYEAQ. After removal of 5 bases from V and 2 bases from J, the junction contained 9 bases not matched to a gene. The CDR3 DNA reads TGTGCCAGCAGCACAATTGGGGGGGGGACCTACGAGCAGTACTTC. Its protein is CASSTIGGGTYEQYF.

This rearrangement joins TRBV12-5 to TRBJ1-1; 9 nucleotides match TRBD1. Germline loops: CDR1 LGHNT, CDR2 FRNRAP. The CDR3 consists of 17 residues. V trimming: 1 base; J trimming: 0 bases; junction bases outside the gene matches: 6. The CDR3 nucleotides read TGTGCTAGTGGTTTGGCACGGACAGGGGCCATGAACACTGAAGCTTTCTTT. As protein: CASGLARTGAMNTEAFF.

The chain has TRBV10-3 and TRBJ2-2; unclear D gene. With 0 bases removed from V and 7 bases from J, the gap between germline ends came to 6 bases. Germline V gene sequence: CDR1 ENHRY, CDR2 SYGVKD. This CDR3 has 13 amino acids. The CDR3 DNA follows: TGTGCCATCAGTGAGTCGACGAACGGGGAGCTGTTTTTT. Protein: CAISESTNGELFF.

This sequence joins TRBV19 and TRBJ1-5, with D tentatively TRBD1 (5 bases). CDR3 length equals 16 residues. The germline V gene has CDR1 LNHDA and CDR2 SQIVND (reference sequence). The V end was cut by 5 bases, the J end by 7 bases, with 21 bases between. Here the CDR3 reads CASSDQGSWAQQPQHF. DNA for the CDR3: TGTGCCAGTAGTGATCAGGGCAGCTGGGCGCAGCAGCCCCAGCATTTT.

The CDR3 coding sequence is TGCGCCAGCAGTCCAGGGGAGGGGCAGCCCCAGCATTTT. Translating gives CASSPGEGQPQHF. V and J are TRBV10-2 and TRBJ1-5; TRBD1 might be the D (6 bases). Looked up from germline, CDR1 is WSHSY and CDR2 is SAAADI. The CDR3 totals 13 residues. The V and J ends lost 5 bases and 7 bases respectively, with 12 bases between them.

The V call is TRBV27, the J call TRBJ2-1; TRBD2 aligns across 7 bases. CDR1 is MNHEY and CDR2 is SMNVEV in the germline V gene (reference sequence). The CDR3 runs to 17 residues. The ends lost 6 bases at V and 3 bases at J; junction bases unmatched: 14. This chain's CDR3 is CASRLGGSSGVYNEQFF. The CDR3, as DNA: TGTGCCAGCAGGTTAGGCGGCTCTAGCGGAGTCTACAATGAGCAGTTCTTC.

CDR3 nucleotide sequence: TGTGCCAGCAGCTTAGCCCGAGGATATGGCTACACCTTC. This codes for CASSLARGYGYTF. The rearrangement uses TRBV7-9 and TRBJ1-2; D remains ambiguous. There are 13 residues in the CDR3. Germline V gives CDR1 SEHNR, CDR2 FQNEAQ (reference sequence). With 0 bases removed from V and 5 bases from J, the gap between germline ends came to 7 bases.

This clone was counted a few times. The V and J genes are TRBV9 and TRBJ1-2; no clear D gene. Germline V gene lookup returns CDR1 SGDLS and CDR2 YYNGEE. The CDR3 consists of 15 residues. V shed 6 bases and J shed 4 bases, with 19 bases lying between them. CDR3 DNA: TGTGCCAGCACCCCCCGCCCGGGAGTTCGCTATGGCTACACCTTC. The encoded protein is CASTPRPGVRYGYTF.

The chain is built from TRBV20-1 and TRBJ2-3; D remains ambiguous. This CDR3 region has 10 residues. Germline V gene lookup returns CDR1 DFQATT and CDR2 SNEGSKA (reference sequence). Between the trimmed V and J ends, which lost 3 bases and 7 bases, there was a span of 5 bases. The CDR3 reads CSASPYTQYF. Here the CDR3 DNA reads TGCAGTGCTAGTCCCTATACGCAGTATTTT.

V is TRBV7-9 and J is TRBJ2-1, with 7 nucleotides matching TRBD2. V dropped 4 bases and J dropped 7; count of bases not matched to a gene: 10. Germline CDR1 is SEHNR and CDR2 is FQNEAQ (reference sequence). The CDR3 loop spans 15 amino acids. The CDR3 sequence is CASSSAATSRNEQFF. In nucleotides, the CDR3 is TGTGCCAGCAGCTCAGCAGCGACTAGCCGAAATGAGCAGTTCTTC.

DNA of the CDR3: TGCGCCAGCAGTGAGTCCCCTGCGGGCGAGCAGTACTTC. Encoded protein: CASSESPAGEQYF. The chain carries TRBV10-2 and TRBJ2-7, with D maybe TRBD2 (5 bases). Germline values: CDR1 WSHSY, CDR2 SAAADI. V lost 0 bases and J 6 bases, leaving 9 bases between the germline ends. The CDR3 length is 13 residues.

V and J are TRBV11-2 and TRBJ2-7, with 9 bases that match TRBD1. This CDR3 contains 14 residues. Germline CDR1 SGHAT, CDR2 FQNNGV. After removal of 5 bases from V and 2 bases from J, the junction contained 4 bases not matched to a gene. CDR3 DNA: TGTGCCAGCAGCATCCGACAGGGGGCCTACGAGCAGTACTTC. This codes for CASSIRQGAYEQYF.

The chain has TRBV5-6 and TRBJ1-2; the match to TRBD1 covers 7 bases. Germline-derived CDR1 and CDR2 are SGHDT and YYEEEE. V shed 4 bases and J 6 bases; nucleotides not matched to a gene: 6. The CDR3 runs 13 residues. CDR3 sequence reads: CASSTPQGHGYTF. The CDR3 DNA is TGTGCCAGCAGCACCCCACAGGGGCATGGCTACACCTTC.

The V gene is TRBV6-4, the J gene TRBJ2-5, with D hard to call. Germline values: CDR1 MRHNA, CDR2 SNTAGT. The V end was cut by 5 bases, the J end by 5 bases, with 12 bases between. The CDR3 totals 13 residues. In nucleotides, the CDR3 is TGTGCCAGCAGTCTCACCTACATGGAGACCCAGTACTTC. Protein: CASSLTYMETQYF.

In its sample, this clone was seen once. The chain combines TRBV10-2 with TRBJ2-7; 9 bases fit TRBD1. The V gene end was trimmed by 7 bases and the J gene end by 9 bases; junction bases not matched to a gene: 10. CDR3 size: 13 residues. Germline V gene lookup returns CDR1 WSHSY and CDR2 SAAADI. The CDR3 region is CASKLDRGDWQYF. CDR3 DNA sequence: TGCGCCAGCAAATTGGACAGGGGAGATTGGCAGTACTTC.